This T cell receptor beta chain derives from a study of T cell responses to AZD1222 COVID-19 vaccine. Findings and limits, study-wide: Targeting of unmutated variant regions was reportedly seen in nearly half of spike-specific TCRs. Two AZD1222 doses significantly raised spike-specific TCR breadth and depth over controls. Donors in the cohort were predominantly white British and more often female, and clonal diversity was possibly underestimated.

Trimming left V 4 bases short and J 7 bases short, with 14 bases between. The CDR3 runs to 14 residues. Looked up from germline, CDR1 is MGHDK and CDR2 is SYGVNS. Comments on this clone: Its cognate antigen is unknown.

Profiling relied on immunoSEQ multiplex PCR, and the TCRdb table lists in-frame clones only, not all of them. The top ten clones hold about 6.8% of a sample with 100,000 to 140,000 clones, over 80% of them seen once. This clonotype was sampled from an adult who received the AZD1222 COVID-19 vaccine. Here the sequenced sample was peripheral blood, taken 28 days after the second AZD1222 dose. The chain carries TRBV25-1 and TRBJ1-3; weak D call: TRBD1 (5 bases). The CDR3 DNA is TGTGCCAGCAGTGTGACGGGGGTACGCAACACCATATATTTT. Translated: CASSVTGVRNTIYF.